This TCR beta chain emerged from a study of cytomegalovirus exposure and HLA in healthy donors. CDR3 length: 13 amino acids. Germline assignment: CDR1 WNHNN and CDR2 SYGVQD (reference sequence). Trimming took off 7 bases at V and 4 bases at J, with 10 bases between the two ends. Researchers ran the PCR with 60 Vbeta and 13 Jbeta primers. Generated by immunoSEQ multiplex PCR, the TCRdb table keeps only in-frame clones and is missing some. This sample contains about 120,000 clones. This receptor was obtained from a man between 18 and 29 years old in good health and CMV-seronegative. The genes are TRBV10-1 and TRBJ2-2; D perhaps matches TRBD1 (6 bases). Sequencing was performed on PBMCs. The CDR3 DNA sequence: TGCGCCAGCAACAGGGTCTTCACCGGGGAGCTGTTTTTT. Its protein is CASNRVFTGELFF.